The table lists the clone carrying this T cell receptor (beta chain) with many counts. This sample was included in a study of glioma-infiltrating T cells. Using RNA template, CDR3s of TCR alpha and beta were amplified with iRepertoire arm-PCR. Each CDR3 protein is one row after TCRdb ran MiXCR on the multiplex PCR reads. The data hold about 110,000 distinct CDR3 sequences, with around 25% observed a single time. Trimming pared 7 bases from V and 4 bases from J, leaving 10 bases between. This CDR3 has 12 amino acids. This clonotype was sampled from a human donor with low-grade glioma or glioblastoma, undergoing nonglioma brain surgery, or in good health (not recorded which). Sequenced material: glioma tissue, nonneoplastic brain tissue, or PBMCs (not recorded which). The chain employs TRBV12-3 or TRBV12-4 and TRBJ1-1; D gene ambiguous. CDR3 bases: TGTGCCAGCACCATTTCAAGCACTGAAGCTTTCTTT. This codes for CASTISSTEAFF.